This paragraph covers one TCR beta chain sequence. Checkpoint therapy with ipilimumab 1 mg/kg began 14 to 28 days after transplant. Patients received nivolumab 3 mg/kg at weeks 1, 4, 7, 10, then fortnightly to week 26. Data came from immunoSEQ multiplex PCR; TCRdb stores just in-frame clones and leaves some out. This sample has tens of thousands of clones, with 80% to 95% found just once. The sample originates from a study of ipilimumab plus nivolumab after autologous stem cell transplantation. As for the study in general: A median of about eight nivolumab and four to six ipilimumab doses were given. Myeloma cases were transplant-naive high-risk or relapsed within 3 years post first autologous transplant.

The trim removed 0 bases at V and 2 bases at J, leaving 4 bases unmatched. Germline V gives CDR1 SGHRS, CDR2 YFSETQ. This CDR3 contains 16 residues. The J gene is TRBJ2-3, the V gene TRBV5-1, with 9 bases matching TRBD2. The sequencing here drew on PBMCs, taken in a trial of ipilimumab plus nivolumab as post-transplant consolidation. The origin of this receptor is a male donor with multiple myeloma. Written as DNA, the CDR3 is TGCGCCAGCAGCTTGGTTTTAGCGGGAGCCACAGATACGCAGTATTTT. Amino acid sequence: CASSLVLAGATDTQYF. The variable domain in full, with the rest retrieved from reference TRBV5-1 and TRBJ2-3, is KAGVTQTPRYLIKTRGQQVTLSCSPISGHRSVSWYQQTPGQGLQFLFEYFSETQRNKGNFPGRFSGRQFSNSRSEMNVSTLELGDSALYLCASSLVLAGATDTQYFGPGTRLTVL.